This T cell receptor beta chain came from a study of blood T cell repertoires in COVID-19. Study background: The samples span acute and convalescent COVID-19 from the United States, Italy and Spain.

Original processing methods: Nucleated cell number was recorded as an estimate derived from reference gene primer amplification. Using immunoSEQ multiplex PCR, the repertoire was profiled, and TCRdb retains in-frame clones only, with some absent. That table supplies the V and J calls and clone size; D and trimming were determined from the DNA. This sample yields around 500,000 clones, of which roughly 88% are seen a single time; roughly 3.2% belongs to the top ten. This clone has just one count. Germline values: CDR1 GTSNPN, CDR2 SVGIG (reference sequence). The CDR3 is made up of 11 amino acids. The V end lost 2 bases, the J end lost 12 bases, and 10 bases lay between the germline ends.

The chain carries TRBV30 and TRBJ1-4; D not certain. Sample: peripheral blood. This TCR was recovered from a human donor in a cohort sampled during active COVID-19. CDR3 sequence: CAWSRGGELFF. CDR3 in DNA: TGTGCCTGGAGTAGAGGCGGAGAACTGTTTTTT.